In its sample, the clone carrying this TCR beta chain was seen a few times. This entry belongs to a study of blood T cells in healthy people across ages. Together with a sample-barcoded 5' primer, a J-beta primer mix was included in a second PCR lasting roughly 6 to 12 cycles. TCRdb ran MiXCR on the 5' RACE reads and lists one entry per CDR3 protein. The sample carries just under 750,000 distinct CDR3 sequences, approximately 21% recorded once. The CDR3 loop spans 16 amino acids. Trimming pared 3 bases from V and 0 bases from J, leaving 14 bases between. Germline-derived CDR1 and CDR2 are LNHDA and SQIVND (reference sequence).

This chain joins TRBV19 and TRBJ1-2, with D unclear. The TCR sequence derives from a man in his 70s in good health. Input material: blood. The CDR3 DNA reads as TGTGCCAGTAGTATGAGCGGGTCGATAGCTAACTATGGCTACACCTTC. Protein product: CASSMSGSIANYGYTF.